A selection of T cell receptor beta chains follows, all from one sample in a study of T cell repertoires in cytomegalovirus infection. One entry per CDR3 protein results from TCRdb running MiXCR on the reads. In the table there are roughly 760,000 distinct CDR3 sequences, 35% to 45% of which are singletons. Sequenced material: PBMCs. These TCRs come from a human donor in good health (CMV status not recorded). Some clones in this sample may be carry-over from other donors' samples. The CDR3 runs from the conserved cysteine through the conserved F or W. D genes are given only for firm matches. Clone size is shown for a subset of rows, as once, few, many or a class of expanded clone.

abundance	v_gene	j_gene	d_gene	CDR3nt	CDR3aa
.	TRBV7-2	TRBJ2-7	TRBD2	TGTGCCAGCAGATCCGGGACTATCGGCGAGCATTACTTC	CASRSGTIGEHYF
.	TRBV29-1	TRBJ2-7	.	TGCAGCGTTGTGGGCAGGGGATCCTACGAGCAGTACTTC	CSVVGRGSYEQYF
many	TRBV27	TRBJ2-7	.	TGTGCCAGCAGTTTATTCCCCCCGGGGTCCATCTACGAGCAGTACTTC	CASSLFPPGSIYEQYF
once	TRBV7-5	TRBJ1-1	.	TGTATCGGGACAGTGAACACTGAAGCTTTCTTT	CIGTVNTEAFF
few	TRBV29-1	TRBJ1-5	TRBD1	TGCAGCGCTCGGGGACCGGGACAGAATCAGCCCCAGCATTTT	CSARGPGQNQPQHF
few	TRBV5-5	TRBJ2-7	TRBD2	TGTGCCAGCAGCTTGACTAGCGGGTTAACCTACGAGCAGTACTTC	CASSLTSGLTYEQYF
.	TRBV10-3	TRBJ1-5	.	TGTGCCAGTGGGACGGCACGAAATCAGCCCCAGCATTTT	CASGTARNQPQHF
.	TRBV7-9	TRBJ1-3	TRBD1	TGTGCCAGCAGCTTAGGCGACAGGGGTGGAAACACCATATATTTT	CASSLGDRGGNTIYF
.	TRBV5-4	TRBJ2-1	.	TGTGCCAGCAGCTTGGCCGCAGGACCCTCCCTCAGCAATGAGCAGTTCTTC	CASSLAAGPSLSNEQFF
.	TRBV4-2	TRBJ2-4	TRBD2	TGTGCCAGCAGCCGATTAGCGGGAGAGGGGGACATTCAGTACTTC	CASSRLAGEGDIQYF
few	TRBV7-9	TRBJ2-5	TRBD2	TGTGCCAGCAGCTTCCTTCTAGCGGGGGCGAATGGAATTCAAGAGACCCAGTACTTC	CASSFLLAGANGIQETQYF
.	TRBV7-8	TRBJ2-7	TRBD1	TGTGCCAGCAGCTTAACCGGGACAGACACCTACGAGCAGTACTTC	CASSLTGTDTYEQYF
.	TRBV25-1	TRBJ2-1	.	TGTGCCAGCAGTGACCCTTCCCATATTACCCACAATGAGCAGTTCTTC	CASSDPSHITHNEQFF
.	TRBV4-1	TRBJ2-7	.	TGCGCCAGCAGCCGAGTCCCCTTGGGGGGGGCTGGGGAGCAGTACTTC	CASSRVPLGGAGEQYF
few	TRBV7-2	TRBJ2-7	.	TGTGCCAGCAACAAAATATTGGGGGGGGGGCAGGAGCAGTACTTC	CASNKILGGGQEQYF
.	TRBV5-7	TRBJ1-2	.	TGTGCCAGCAGCCCCCGACAGGCCCCTTTCAACTATGGCTACACCTTC	CASSPRQAPFNYGYTF
.	TRBV28	TRBJ2-1	.	TGTGCCAGCAGTTTGGGGTCGAGCGGGTTGGATGAGCAGTTCTTC	CASSLGSSGLDEQFF
.	TRBV20-1	TRBJ1-5	.	TGCAGTGCGCAAAGACAGGAAAATCAGCCCCAGCATTTT	CSAQRQENQPQHF
.	TRBV7-3	TRBJ1-1	TRBD1	TGTGCCAGCAGCCGGACAGGGGGTGAAGCTTTCTTT	CASSRTGGEAFF
.	TRBV29-1	TRBJ1-5	TRBD1	TGCAGCGTCCAAGGGGCAGGGGGGGAGAGTCAGCCCCAGCATTTT	CSVQGAGGESQPQHF
few	TRBV5-6	TRBJ1-5	TRBD1	TGTGCCAGCAGCCCCTCCTACAGGGGCCAGCCCCAGCATTTT	CASSPSYRGQPQHF
.	TRBV29-1	TRBJ2-7	TRBD2	TGCAGCGTTAAACTAGCGGGAGTTATCTACGAGCAGTACTTC	CSVKLAGVIYEQYF
few	TRBV28	TRBJ2-1	.	TGTGCCAGCAGTTCGATATATACCCTAGCGACCTCCTACAATGAGCAGTTCTTC	CASSSIYTLATSYNEQFF
few	TRBV4-1	TRBJ2-3	.	TGCGCCAGCAGCCAGCCGGGACTGGGCACAGATACGCAGTATTTT	CASSQPGLGTDTQYF
.	TRBV11-2	TRBJ2-6	.	TGTGCCAGCAGCTTAGGAGGGGTTGCCGGGGCCAACATCCTGACTTTC	CASSLGGVAGANILTF
.	TRBV19	TRBJ1-1	TRBD1	TGTGCCAGTAGTTCATCGGGGGGGCAGGGGGCGGAAGCTTTCTTT	CASSSSGGQGAEAFF
few	TRBV12-5	TRBJ1-1	.	TGTGCTAGTGTGGGGGGCCGGACTGAAGCTTTCTTT	CASVGGRTEAFF
.	TRBV27	TRBJ2-4	.	TGTGCCAGCAGTCCCCTCGACAGGATACTAGCCAAAAACATTCAGTACTTC	CASSPLDRILAKNIQYF
.	TRBV7-9	TRBJ2-1	.	TGTGCCAGCAGCTTCCGCGCAGGGGTGGGTAACAATGAGCAGTTCTTC	CASSFRAGVGNNEQFF
.	TRBV25-1	TRBJ1-4	.	TGTGCCAGCAGTGACTACGATCGTTTGAAGAATGAAAAACTGTTTTTT	CASSDYDRLKNEKLFF
few	TRBV12-3/TRBV12-4	TRBJ1-3	.	TGTGCCACTTCACAGTTCTCTGGAAACACCATATATTTT	CATSQFSGNTIYF
.	TRBV19	TRBJ2-2	.	TGTGCCAGTAATTTGGGACAAAGGAACACCGGGGAGCTGTTTTTT	CASNLGQRNTGELFF
.	TRBV19	TRBJ2-1	.	TGTGCCAGTAGTTCCAACTTCTACAATGAGCAGTTCTTC	CASSSNFYNEQFF
.	TRBV20-1	TRBJ2-3	.	TGCAGTGCTAGAGATACGCAGTATTTT	CSARDTQYF
few	TRBV12-3/TRBV12-4	TRBJ2-1	.	TGTGCCAGCAGTTTAGGGGGTATCCACAATGAGCAGTTCTTC	CASSLGGIHNEQFF
.	TRBV18	TRBJ1-1	TRBD1	TGTGCCAGCTCACCAACCCGGACAGGGGTTGTCGGCACTGAAGCTTTCTTT	CASSPTRTGVVGTEAFF
few	TRBV7-9	TRBJ1-2	TRBD1	TGTGCCAGCAGCCAAGGGACAGATGGCTACACCTTC	CASSQGTDGYTF
many	TRBV27	TRBJ2-7	.	TGTGCCAGCAGTTCCTACAGGGAAACCTACGAGCAGTACTTC	CASSSYRETYEQYF
.	TRBV20-1	TRBJ2-1	TRBD2	TGCAGTGCCACTCTAGCGGGAGTTTCCAATGAGCAGTTCTTC	CSATLAGVSNEQFF
.	TRBV20-1	TRBJ2-3	.	TGCAGTGCTAGAGATTTTATTTCCAGCGGAGGCACGGATACGCAGTATTTT	CSARDFISSGGTDTQYF
few	TRBV6-6	TRBJ2-1	.	TGTGCCAGCAGTTACGGCGGAATAAAGGGTTACAATGAGCAGTTCTTC	CASSYGGIKGYNEQFF
few	TRBV27	TRBJ2-7	TRBD2	TGTGCCAGCAGTTCCCTCGGGAGCGGGGAGTACGAGCAGTACTTC	CASSSLGSGEYEQYF
.	TRBV4-1	TRBJ1-2	TRBD1	TGCGCCAGCAGCCAAGATTCCCAGGGGGCGAGGGGCTACACCTTC	CASSQDSQGARGYTF
.	TRBV19	TRBJ2-3	.	TGTGCCACGCTCGATCCCGGGCTCCGCACAGATACGCAGTATTTT	CATLDPGLRTDTQYF
few	TRBV19	TRBJ2-1	.	TGTGCCAGTAGTGATGTAGCGACCCGACTTTACAATGAGCAGTTCTTC	CASSDVATRLYNEQFF
once	TRBV19	TRBJ2-5	.	TGTGCCAGTAGTATATCCAGAGGGACCCGAGGCAGGGAGACCCAGTACTTC	CASSISRGTRGRETQYF
.	TRBV15	TRBJ2-1	TRBD2	TGTGCCACCTCTCCGGCTAGCGGGAGGAATGAGCAGTTCTTC	CATSPASGRNEQFF
few	TRBV4-2	TRBJ1-5	.	TGTGCCAGCAGCCAAGACGGCAGGGAAGGTCAGCCCCAGCATTTT	CASSQDGREGQPQHF
few	TRBV5-5	TRBJ2-4	TRBD2	TGTGCCAGCAGCTTGGTTAGGGAGCGGGGGGACTTAGCCAAAAACATTCAGTACTTC	CASSLVRERGDLAKNIQYF
.	TRBV12-3/TRBV12-4	TRBJ1-1	TRBD1	TGTGCCAGCAGTCCTAGGAGACGGACAGGGTCGAGCACTGAAGCTTTCTTT	CASSPRRRTGSSTEAFF
.	TRBV19	TRBJ1-1	TRBD1	TGTGCCAGTAGTATAGCCGCAGGGGGCGTCCCCACTGAAGCTTTCTTT	CASSIAAGGVPTEAFF
.	TRBV2	TRBJ2-7	TRBD1	TGTGCCAGCAGAGATCGGGGACAGGGTAACTACGAGCAGTACTTC	CASRDRGQGNYEQYF
.	TRBV12-3/TRBV12-4	TRBJ2-1	TRBD1	TGTGCCAGCACCCTGGGCACAGGGGGGTCCTACAATGAGCAGTTCTTC	CASTLGTGGSYNEQFF
once	TRBV12-3/TRBV12-4	TRBJ1-2	.	TGTGCCAGCAGGGACCAGGGGACAACATACTATGGCTACACCTTC	CASRDQGTTYYGYTF
many	TRBV7-2	TRBJ2-7	TRBD2	TGTGCCAGCAGCTTGGCGCCCGGGACTACCTACGAGCAGTACTTC	CASSLAPGTTYEQYF